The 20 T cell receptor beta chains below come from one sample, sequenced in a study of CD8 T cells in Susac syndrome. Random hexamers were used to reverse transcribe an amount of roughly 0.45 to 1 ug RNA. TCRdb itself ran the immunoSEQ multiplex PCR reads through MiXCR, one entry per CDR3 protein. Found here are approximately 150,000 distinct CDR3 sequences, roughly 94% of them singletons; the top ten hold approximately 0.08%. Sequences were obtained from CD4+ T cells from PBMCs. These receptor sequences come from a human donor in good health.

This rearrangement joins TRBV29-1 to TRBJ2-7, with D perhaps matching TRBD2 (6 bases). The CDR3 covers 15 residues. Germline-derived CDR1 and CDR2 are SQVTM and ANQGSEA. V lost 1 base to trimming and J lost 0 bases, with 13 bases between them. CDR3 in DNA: TGCAGCGTTGAAGGTCACGGGGGAAGCTCCTACGAGCAGTACTTC. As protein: CSVEGHGGSSYEQYF.

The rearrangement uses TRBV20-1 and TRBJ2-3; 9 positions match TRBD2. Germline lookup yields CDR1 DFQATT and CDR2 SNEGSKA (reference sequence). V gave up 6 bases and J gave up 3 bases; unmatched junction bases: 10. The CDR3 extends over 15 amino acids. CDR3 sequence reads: CSAEPGLAGTDTQYF. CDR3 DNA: TGCAGTGCGGAGCCTGGGCTAGCGGGAACAGATACGCAGTATTTT.

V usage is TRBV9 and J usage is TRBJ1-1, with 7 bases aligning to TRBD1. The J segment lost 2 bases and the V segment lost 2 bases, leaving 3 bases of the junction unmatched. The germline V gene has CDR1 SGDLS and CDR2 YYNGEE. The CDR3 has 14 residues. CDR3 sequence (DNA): TGTGCCAGCAGCGTGGGGACAGTCAACACTGAAGCTTTCTTT. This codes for CASSVGTVNTEAFF.

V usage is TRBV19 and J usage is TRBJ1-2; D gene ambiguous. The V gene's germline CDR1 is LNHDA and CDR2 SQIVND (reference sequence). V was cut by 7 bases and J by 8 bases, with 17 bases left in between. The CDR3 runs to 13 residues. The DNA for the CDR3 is TGTGCCAGTATTAATATGGCGGGTAGAGGCTACACCTTC. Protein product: CASINMAGRGYTF.

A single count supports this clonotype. The CDR3 reads CASSIEGTTISNEQFF. The CDR3 region has the DNA TGTGCCAGTAGTATAGAGGGGACCACAATAAGCAATGAGCAGTTCTTC. The rearrangement links TRBV19 to TRBJ2-1; either TRBD1 or TRBD2 may supply D (5 bases each). The V gene lost 0 bases and the J gene lost 6 bases, with 15 bases spanning the gap. Germline loops: CDR1 LNHDA, CDR2 SQIVND (reference sequence). CDR3 size: 16 residues.

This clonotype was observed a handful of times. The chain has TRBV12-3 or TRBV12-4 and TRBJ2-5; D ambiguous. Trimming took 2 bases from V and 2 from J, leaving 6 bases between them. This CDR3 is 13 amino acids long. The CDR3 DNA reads TGTGCCAGCAGTTTACGCAGTCAAGAGACCCAGTACTTC. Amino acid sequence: CASSLRSQETQYF.

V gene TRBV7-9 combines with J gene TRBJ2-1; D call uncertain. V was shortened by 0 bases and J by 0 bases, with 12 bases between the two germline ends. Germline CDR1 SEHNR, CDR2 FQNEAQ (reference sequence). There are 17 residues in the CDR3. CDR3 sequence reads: CASSLARFESSYNEQFF. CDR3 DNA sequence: TGTGCCAGCAGCTTAGCGCGTTTCGAGAGCTCCTACAATGAGCAGTTCTTC.

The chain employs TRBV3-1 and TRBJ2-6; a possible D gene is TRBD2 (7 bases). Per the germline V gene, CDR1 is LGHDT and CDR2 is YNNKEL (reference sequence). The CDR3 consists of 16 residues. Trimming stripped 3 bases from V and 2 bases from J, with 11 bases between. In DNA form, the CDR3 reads TGTGCCAGCAGCCAGTGGGGGGGCGCTGGGGCCAACGTCCTGACTTTC. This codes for CASSQWGGAGANVLTF.

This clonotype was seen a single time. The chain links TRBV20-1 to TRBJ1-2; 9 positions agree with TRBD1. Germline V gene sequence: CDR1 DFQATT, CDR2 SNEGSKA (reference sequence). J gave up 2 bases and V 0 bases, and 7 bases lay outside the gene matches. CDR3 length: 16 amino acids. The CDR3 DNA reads TGCAGTGCTAGAGAATCTCCGGGACAGGGAAACTATGGCTACACCTTC. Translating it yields CSARESPGQGNYGYTF.

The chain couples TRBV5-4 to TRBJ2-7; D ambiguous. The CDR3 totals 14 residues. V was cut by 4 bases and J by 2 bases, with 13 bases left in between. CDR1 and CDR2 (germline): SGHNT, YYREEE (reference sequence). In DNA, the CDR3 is TGTGCCAGCAGCCCGAAAGGGTCCGCCTACGAGCAGTACTTC. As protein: CASSPKGSAYEQYF.

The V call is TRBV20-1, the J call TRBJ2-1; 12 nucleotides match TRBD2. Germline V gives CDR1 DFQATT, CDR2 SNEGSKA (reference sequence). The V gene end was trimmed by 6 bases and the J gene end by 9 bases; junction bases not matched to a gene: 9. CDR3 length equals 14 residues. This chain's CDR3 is CSANGLAGSIEQFF. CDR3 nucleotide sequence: TGCAGTGCCAACGGACTAGCGGGATCGATTGAGCAGTTCTTC.

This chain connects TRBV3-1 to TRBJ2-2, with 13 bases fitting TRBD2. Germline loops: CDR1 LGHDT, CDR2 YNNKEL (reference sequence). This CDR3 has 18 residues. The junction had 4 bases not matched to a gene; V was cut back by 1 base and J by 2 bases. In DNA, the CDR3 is TGTGCCAGCAGCCAAGTACTAGCGGGAGGGATTAACACCGGGGAGCTGTTTTTT. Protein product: CASSQVLAGGINTGELFF.

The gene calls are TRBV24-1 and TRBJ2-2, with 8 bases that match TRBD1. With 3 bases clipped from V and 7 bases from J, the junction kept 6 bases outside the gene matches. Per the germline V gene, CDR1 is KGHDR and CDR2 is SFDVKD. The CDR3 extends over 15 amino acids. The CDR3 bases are TGTGCCACCAGTGATCCCGACAGGGGAGGCGGGGAGCTGTTTTTT. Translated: CATSDPDRGGGELFF.

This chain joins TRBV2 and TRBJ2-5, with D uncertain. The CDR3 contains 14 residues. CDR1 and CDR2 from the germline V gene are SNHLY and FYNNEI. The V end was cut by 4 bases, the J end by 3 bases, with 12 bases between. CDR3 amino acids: CASSAALGEETQYF. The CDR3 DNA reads TGTGCCAGCAGTGCAGCCTTAGGAGAAGAGACCCAGTACTTC. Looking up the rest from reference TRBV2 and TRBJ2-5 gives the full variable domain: EPEVTQTPSHQVTQMGQEVILRCVPISNHLYFYWYRQILGQKVEFLVSFYNNEISEKSEIFDDQFSVERPDGSNFTLKIRSTKLEDSAMYFCASSAALGEETQYFGPGTRLLVL.

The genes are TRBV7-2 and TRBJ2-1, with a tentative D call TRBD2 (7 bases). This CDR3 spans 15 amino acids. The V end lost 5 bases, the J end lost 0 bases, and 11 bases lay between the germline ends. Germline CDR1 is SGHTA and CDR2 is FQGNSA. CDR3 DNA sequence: TGTGCCAGCAGCAAGGGGGGGGGCTCCTACAATGAGCAGTTCTTC. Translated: CASSKGGGSYNEQFF.

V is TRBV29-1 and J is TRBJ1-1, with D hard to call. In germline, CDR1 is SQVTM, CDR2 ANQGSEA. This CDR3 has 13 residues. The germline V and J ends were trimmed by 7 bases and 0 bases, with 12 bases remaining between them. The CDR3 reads CSARRDLNTEAFF. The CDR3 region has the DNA TGCAGCGCGCGGAGGGATCTGAACACTGAAGCTTTCTTT.

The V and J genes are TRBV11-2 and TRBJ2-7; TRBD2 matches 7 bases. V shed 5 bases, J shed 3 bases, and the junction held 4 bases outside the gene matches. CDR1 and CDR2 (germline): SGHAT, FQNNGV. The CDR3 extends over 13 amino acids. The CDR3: CASSLSGLYEQYF. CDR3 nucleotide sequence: TGTGCCAGCAGCCTTAGCGGGCTCTACGAGCAGTACTTC.

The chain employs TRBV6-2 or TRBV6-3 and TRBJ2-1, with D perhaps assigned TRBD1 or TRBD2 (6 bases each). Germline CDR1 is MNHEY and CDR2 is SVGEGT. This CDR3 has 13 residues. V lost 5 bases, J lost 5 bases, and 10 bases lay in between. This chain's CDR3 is CASSRRDNNEQFF. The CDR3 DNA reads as TGTGCCAGCAGTCGGAGGGACAACAATGAGCAGTTCTTC.

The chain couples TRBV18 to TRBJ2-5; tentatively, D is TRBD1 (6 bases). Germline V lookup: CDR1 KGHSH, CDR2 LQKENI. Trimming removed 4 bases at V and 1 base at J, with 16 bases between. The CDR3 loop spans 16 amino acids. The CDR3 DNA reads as TGTGCCAGCTCACTCCGGGACACATTGGGCCAAGAGACCCAGTACTTC. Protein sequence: CASSLRDTLGQETQYF.

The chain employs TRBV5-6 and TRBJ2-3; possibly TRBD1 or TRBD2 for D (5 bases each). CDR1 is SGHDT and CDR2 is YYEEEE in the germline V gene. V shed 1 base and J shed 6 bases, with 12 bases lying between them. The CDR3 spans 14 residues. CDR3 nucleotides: TGTGCCAGCAGCTTGTGGGGGTGGTCGGATACGCAGTATTTT. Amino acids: CASSLWGWSDTQYF.